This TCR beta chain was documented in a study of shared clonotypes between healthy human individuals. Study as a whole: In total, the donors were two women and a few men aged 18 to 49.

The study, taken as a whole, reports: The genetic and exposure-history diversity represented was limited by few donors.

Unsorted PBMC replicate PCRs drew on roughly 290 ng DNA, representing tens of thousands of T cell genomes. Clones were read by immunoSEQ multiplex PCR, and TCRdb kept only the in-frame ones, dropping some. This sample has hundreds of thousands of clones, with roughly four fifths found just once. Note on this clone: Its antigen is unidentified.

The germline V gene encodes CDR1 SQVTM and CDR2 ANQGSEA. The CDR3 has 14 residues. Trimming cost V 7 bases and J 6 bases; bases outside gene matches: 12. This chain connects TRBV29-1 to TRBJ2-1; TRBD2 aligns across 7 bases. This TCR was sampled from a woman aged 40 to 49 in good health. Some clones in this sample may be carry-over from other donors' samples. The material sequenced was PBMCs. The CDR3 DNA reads TGCAGCGGGGGTGGGAGGGCCGCGGGCAATGAGCAGTTCTTC. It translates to CSGGGRAAGNEQFF.